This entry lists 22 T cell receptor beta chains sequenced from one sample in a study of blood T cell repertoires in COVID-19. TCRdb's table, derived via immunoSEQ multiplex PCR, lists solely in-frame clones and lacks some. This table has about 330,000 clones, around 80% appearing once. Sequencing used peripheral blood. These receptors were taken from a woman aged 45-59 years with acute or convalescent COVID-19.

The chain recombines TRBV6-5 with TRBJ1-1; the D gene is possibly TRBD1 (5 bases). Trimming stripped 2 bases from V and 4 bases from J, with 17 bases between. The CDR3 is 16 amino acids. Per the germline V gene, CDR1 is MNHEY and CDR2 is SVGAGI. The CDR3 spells CASSYPRDRGGTEAFF. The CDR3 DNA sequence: TGTGCCAGCAGTTACCCCCGGGACCGCGGGGGCACTGAAGCTTTCTTT.

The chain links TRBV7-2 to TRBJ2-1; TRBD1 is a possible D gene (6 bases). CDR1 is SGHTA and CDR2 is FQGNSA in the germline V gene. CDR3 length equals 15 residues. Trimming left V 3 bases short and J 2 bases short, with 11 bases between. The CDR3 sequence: CASSLGQGPYNEQFF. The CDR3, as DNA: TGTGCCAGCAGCTTGGGACAAGGCCCCTACAATGAGCAGTTCTTC.

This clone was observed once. This CDR3 reads CASRTQGDTEAFF. CDR3 sequence (DNA): TGCGCCAGCAGAACCCAGGGGGACACTGAAGCTTTCTTT. The genes are TRBV5-1 and TRBJ1-1; 7 nucleotides match TRBD1. Germline CDR1 and CDR2: SGHRS and YFSETQ. This CDR3 comprises 13 residues. The V and J ends lost 5 bases and 3 bases, in that order; junction bases with no gene match: 4. Full variable domain (remainder filled in from reference TRBV5-1 and TRBJ1-1): KAGVTQTPRYLIKTRGQQVTLSCSPISGHRSVSWYQQTPGQGLQFLFEYFSETQRNKGNFPGRFSGRQFSNSRSEMNVSTLELGDSALYLCASRTQGDTEAFFGQGTRLTVV.

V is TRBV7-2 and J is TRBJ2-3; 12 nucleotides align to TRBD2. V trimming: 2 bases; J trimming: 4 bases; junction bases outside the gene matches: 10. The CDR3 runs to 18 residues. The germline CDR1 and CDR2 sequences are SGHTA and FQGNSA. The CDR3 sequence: CASSLRLLAGGIADTQYF. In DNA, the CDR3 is TGTGCCAGCAGCTTAAGGCTACTAGCGGGAGGAATAGCAGATACGCAGTATTTT. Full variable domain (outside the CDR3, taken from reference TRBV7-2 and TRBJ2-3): GAGVSQSPSNKVTEKGKDVELRCDPISGHTALYWYRQSLGQGLEFLIYFQGNSAPDKSGLPSDRFSAERTGGSVSTLTIQRTQQEDSAVYLCASSLRLLAGGIADTQYFGPGTRLTVL.

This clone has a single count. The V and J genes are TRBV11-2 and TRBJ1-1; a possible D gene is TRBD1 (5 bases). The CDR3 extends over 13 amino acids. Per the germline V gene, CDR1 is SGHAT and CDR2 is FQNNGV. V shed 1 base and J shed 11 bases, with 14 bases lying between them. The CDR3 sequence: CASSLGGDEIAFF. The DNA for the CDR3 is TGTGCCAGCAGCTTAGGGGGGGATGAGATCGCTTTCTTT.

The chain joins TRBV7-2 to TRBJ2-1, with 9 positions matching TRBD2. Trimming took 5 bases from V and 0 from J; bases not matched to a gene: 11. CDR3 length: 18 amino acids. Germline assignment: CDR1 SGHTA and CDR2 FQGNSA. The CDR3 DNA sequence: TGTGCCAGCAGCCCGCCGGGACTAGCCGACAGCTCCTACAATGAGCAGTTCTTC. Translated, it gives CASSPPGLADSSYNEQFF.

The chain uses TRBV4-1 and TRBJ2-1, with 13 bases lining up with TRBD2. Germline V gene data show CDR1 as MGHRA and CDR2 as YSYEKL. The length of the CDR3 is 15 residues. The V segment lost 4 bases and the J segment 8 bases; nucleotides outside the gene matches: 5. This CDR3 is CASSLPGLAGHEQFF. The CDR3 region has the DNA TGCGCCAGCAGCCTTCCGGGACTAGCGGGGCATGAGCAGTTCTTC.

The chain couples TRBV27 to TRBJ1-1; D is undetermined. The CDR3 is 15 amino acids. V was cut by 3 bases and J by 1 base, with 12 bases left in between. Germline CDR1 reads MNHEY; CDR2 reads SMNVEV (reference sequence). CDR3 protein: CASSFEGDRNTEAFF. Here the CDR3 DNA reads TGTGCCAGCAGTTTTGAGGGCGACCGGAACACTGAAGCTTTCTTT.

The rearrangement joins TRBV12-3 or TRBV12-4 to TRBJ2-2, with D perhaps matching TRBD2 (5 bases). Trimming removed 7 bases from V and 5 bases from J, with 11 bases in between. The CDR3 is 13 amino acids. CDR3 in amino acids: CASTLDWTGELFF. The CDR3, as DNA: TGTGCCAGCACCCTGGACTGGACCGGGGAGCTGTTTTTT.

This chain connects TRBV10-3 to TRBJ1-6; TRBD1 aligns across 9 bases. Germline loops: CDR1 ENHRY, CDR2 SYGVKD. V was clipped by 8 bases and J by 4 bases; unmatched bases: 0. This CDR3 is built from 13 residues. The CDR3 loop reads CAIGTGYNSPLHF. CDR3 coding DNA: TGTGCCATCGGGACAGGGTATAATTCACCCCTCCACTTT.

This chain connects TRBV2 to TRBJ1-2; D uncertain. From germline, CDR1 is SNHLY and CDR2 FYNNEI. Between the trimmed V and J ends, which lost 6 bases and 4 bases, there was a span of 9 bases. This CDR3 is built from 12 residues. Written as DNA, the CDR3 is TGTGCCAGCAGCGCCGGAGTCTATGGCTACACCTTC. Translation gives CASSAGVYGYTF.

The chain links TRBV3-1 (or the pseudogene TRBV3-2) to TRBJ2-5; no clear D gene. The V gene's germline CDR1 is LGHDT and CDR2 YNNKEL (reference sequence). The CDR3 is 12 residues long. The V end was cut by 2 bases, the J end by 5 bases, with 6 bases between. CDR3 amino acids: CASSQIRETQYF. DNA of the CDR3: TGTGCCAGCAGCCAAATCCGGGAGACCCAGTACTTC.

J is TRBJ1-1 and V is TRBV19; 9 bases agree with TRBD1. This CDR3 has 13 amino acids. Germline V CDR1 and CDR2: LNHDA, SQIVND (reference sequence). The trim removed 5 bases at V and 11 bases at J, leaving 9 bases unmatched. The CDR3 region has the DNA TGTGCCAGTAGTCCGGGGGACAGGGACGATGCTTTCTTT. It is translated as CASSPGDRDDAFF.

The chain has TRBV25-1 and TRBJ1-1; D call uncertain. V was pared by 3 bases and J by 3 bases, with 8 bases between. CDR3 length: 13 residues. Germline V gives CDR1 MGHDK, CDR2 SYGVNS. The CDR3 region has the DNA TGTGCCAGCAGTGACGGGGTGCACACTGAAGCTTTCTTT. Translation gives CASSDGVHTEAFF.

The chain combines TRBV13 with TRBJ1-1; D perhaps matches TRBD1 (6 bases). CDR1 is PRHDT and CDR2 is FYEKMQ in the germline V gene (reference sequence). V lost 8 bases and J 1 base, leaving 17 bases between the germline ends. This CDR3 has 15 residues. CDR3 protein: CASHVSLRGNTEAFF. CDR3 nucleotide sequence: TGTGCCAGCCACGTGTCCCTCAGGGGGAACACTGAAGCTTTCTTT.

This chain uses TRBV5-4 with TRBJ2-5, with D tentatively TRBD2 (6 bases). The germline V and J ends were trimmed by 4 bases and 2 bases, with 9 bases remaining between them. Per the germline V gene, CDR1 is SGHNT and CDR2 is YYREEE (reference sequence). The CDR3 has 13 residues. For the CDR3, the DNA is TGTGCCAGCAGCCTGGGAGGTCAAGAGACCCAGTACTTC. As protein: CASSLGGQETQYF. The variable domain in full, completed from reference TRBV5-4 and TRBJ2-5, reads ETGVTQSPTHLIKTRGQQVTLRCSSQSGHNTVSWYQQALGQGPQFIFQYYREEENGRGNFPPRFSGLQFPNYSSELNVNALELDDSALYLCASSLGGQETQYFGPGTRLLVL.

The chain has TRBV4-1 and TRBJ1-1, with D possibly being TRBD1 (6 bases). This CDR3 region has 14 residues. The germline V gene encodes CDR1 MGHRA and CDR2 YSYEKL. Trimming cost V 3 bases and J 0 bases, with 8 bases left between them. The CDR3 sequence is CASSHGGLNTEAFF. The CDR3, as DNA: TGCGCCAGCAGCCACGGGGGGCTGAACACTGAAGCTTTCTTT.

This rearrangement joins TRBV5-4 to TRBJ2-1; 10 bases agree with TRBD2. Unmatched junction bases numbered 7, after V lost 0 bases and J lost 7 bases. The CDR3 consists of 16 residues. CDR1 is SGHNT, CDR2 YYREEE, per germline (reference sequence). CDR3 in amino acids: CASSLGLAGVRNEQFF. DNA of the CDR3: TGTGCCAGCAGCTTGGGGCTAGCGGGAGTGAGGAATGAGCAGTTCTTC.

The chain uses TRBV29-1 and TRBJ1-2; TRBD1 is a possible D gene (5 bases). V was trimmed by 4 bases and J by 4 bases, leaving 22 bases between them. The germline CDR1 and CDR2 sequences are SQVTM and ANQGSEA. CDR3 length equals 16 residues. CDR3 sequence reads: CSVGQGTSGIGYGYTF. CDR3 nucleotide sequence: TGCAGCGTTGGCCAGGGAACATCGGGCATCGGCTATGGCTACACCTTC.

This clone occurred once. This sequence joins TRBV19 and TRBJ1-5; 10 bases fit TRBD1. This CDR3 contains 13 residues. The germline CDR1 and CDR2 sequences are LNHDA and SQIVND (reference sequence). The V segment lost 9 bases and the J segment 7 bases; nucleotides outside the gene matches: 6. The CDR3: CASRDRGGQPQHF. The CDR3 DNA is TGTGCCAGCCGGGACAGGGGTGGACAGCCCCAGCATTTT.

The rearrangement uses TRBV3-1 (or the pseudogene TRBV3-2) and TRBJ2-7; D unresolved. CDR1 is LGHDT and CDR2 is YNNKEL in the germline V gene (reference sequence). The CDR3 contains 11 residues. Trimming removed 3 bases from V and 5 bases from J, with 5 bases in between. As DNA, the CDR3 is TGTGCCAGCAGCCAGGGCCACGAGCAGTACTTC. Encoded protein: CASSQGHEQYF.

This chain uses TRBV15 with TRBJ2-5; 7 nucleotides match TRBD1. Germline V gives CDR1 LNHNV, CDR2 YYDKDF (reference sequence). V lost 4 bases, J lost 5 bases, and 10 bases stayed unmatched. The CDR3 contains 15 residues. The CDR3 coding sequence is TGTGCCACCAGCACGGGACAGAACGGCCGGGAGACCCAGTACTTC. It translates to CATSTGQNGRETQYF. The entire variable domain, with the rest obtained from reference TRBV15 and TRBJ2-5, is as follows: DAMVIQNPRYQVTQFGKPVTLSCSQTLNHNVMYWYQQKSSQAPKLLFHYYDKDFNNEADTPDNFQSRRPNTSFCFLDIRSPGLGDTAMYLCATSTGQNGRETQYFGPGTRLLVL.